These 9 T cell receptor beta chains were all obtained from the same sample, sequenced in a study of cytomegalovirus exposure and HLA in healthy donors. The PCR ran on 60 Vbeta and 13 Jbeta primers. Profiled with immunoSEQ multiplex PCR; TCRdb holds only in-frame clones, not every one. The sample includes approximately 220,000 clones, 80% to 90% of them seen just once. Sequencing was done on a sample of PBMCs. All receptors derive from a man aged 25 to 45 in good health and CMV-seronegative.

The chain uses TRBV5-1 and TRBJ1-4, with 9 bases identical to TRBD1. The CDR3 is 16 residues long. V was clipped by 4 bases and J by 8 bases; unmatched bases: 12. Germline V gene lookup returns CDR1 SGHRS and CDR2 YFSETQ. The CDR3 nucleotides are TGCGCCAGCAGCCCTACCCCCGGGACAGGGCGCGAAAAACTGTTTTTT. It is translated as CASSPTPGTGREKLFF.

The gene calls are TRBV19 and TRBJ1-1, with TRBD1 matching 8 bases. Per the germline V gene, CDR1 is LNHDA and CDR2 is SQIVND (reference sequence). The ends lost 5 bases at V and 0 bases at J; junction bases unmatched: 2. The CDR3 totals 14 residues. The CDR3 DNA reads TGTGCCAGTAGTGGACAGGGCATGAACACTGAAGCTTTCTTT. This encodes CASSGQGMNTEAFF.

The rearrangement uses TRBV29-1 and TRBJ2-1, with a weak D call TRBD1 (7 bases). CDR1 and CDR2 (germline): SQVTM, ANQGSEA. V dropped 4 bases and J dropped 8 bases, with 18 bases sitting between them. This CDR3 contains 14 residues. The CDR3 is CSVARQGLFDEQFF. The CDR3 nucleotides are TGCAGCGTTGCTCGACAGGGACTGTTCGATGAGCAGTTCTTC.

This clone appeared a few times. The chain combines TRBV19 with TRBJ2-4, with 8 nucleotides matching TRBD1. The V segment lost 4 bases and the J segment 4 bases; nucleotides outside the gene matches: 6. CDR3 length equals 15 residues. Germline CDR1 reads LNHDA; CDR2 reads SQIVND (reference sequence). CDR3 protein: CASSTRWTGKNIQYF. The CDR3 region has the DNA TGTGCCAGTAGTACCCGGTGGACAGGGAAAAACATTCAGTACTTC.

CDR3 coding DNA: TGTGCCAGCAGCCCGGGACAGGGAAGCAATCAGCCCCAGCATTTT. Its protein is CASSPGQGSNQPQHF. This chain links TRBV7-2 with TRBJ1-5, with 9 bases matching TRBD1. The germline CDR1 and CDR2 sequences are SGHTA and FQGNSA. V lost 5 bases and J lost 1; bases outside the gene matches: 3. The CDR3 consists of 15 residues.

J is TRBJ2-2 and V is TRBV5-1, with D perhaps matching TRBD1 (5 bases). Germline loops: CDR1 SGHRS, CDR2 YFSETQ. Trimming pared 4 bases from V and 2 bases from J, leaving 18 bases between. This CDR3 comprises 17 residues. CDR3 sequence: CASSRFTGAGNTGELFF. The CDR3 region has the DNA TGCGCCAGCAGCCGATTCACAGGCGCTGGAAACACCGGGGAGCTGTTTTTT.

This chain links TRBV5-6 with TRBJ1-2; D is ambiguous. V dropped 4 bases and J dropped 4 bases, with 8 bases sitting between them. The CDR3 covers 12 residues. The germline CDR1 and CDR2 sequences are SGHDT and YYEEEE. The CDR3 is CASSPEGYGYTF. DNA of the CDR3: TGTGCCAGCAGCCCCGAGGGCTATGGCTACACCTTC.

The chain uses TRBV1 and TRBJ2-1; the table's D call TRBD2 went unverified against the DNA. TRBV1 is a pseudogene segment. The CDR3 has 17 residues. CDR3 nucleotides: TGCACCAGCAGCCAAGACTCTCTAGGTCCAGAAGAGGGTGAGCAGTTCTTC. This codes for CTSSQDSLGPEEGEQFF.

This clone was observed a few times. The V and J genes are TRBV2 and TRBJ1-4, with TRBD1 matching over 8 bases. Germline V lookup: CDR1 SNHLY, CDR2 FYNNEI. V lost 6 bases to trimming and J lost 7 bases; unmatched junction nucleotides: 10. This CDR3 is built from 15 residues. CDR3 in amino acids: CASRLGQGLSEKLFF. Written as DNA, the CDR3 is TGTGCCAGCAGACTAGGACAGGGATTGAGTGAAAAACTGTTTTTT. The whole variable domain, remainder taken from reference TRBV2 and TRBJ1-4, is EPEVTQTPSHQVTQMGQEVILRCVPISNHLYFYWYRQILGQKVEFLVSFYNNEISEKSEIFDDQFSVERPDGSNFTLKIRSTKLEDSAMYFCASRLGQGLSEKLFFGSGTQLSVL.